This T cell receptor beta chain was captured by sequencing in a study of blood T cell repertoires in COVID-19. TCRdb's table, derived via immunoSEQ multiplex PCR, lists solely in-frame clones and lacks some. Here the sample spans approximately 290,000 clones, roughly nine tenths being singletons. The sequencing sample was made of peripheral blood. This clonotype was sampled from a man younger than 35 with active or convalescent COVID-19.

This CDR3 is CASSLRVGEVDSPLHF. The CDR3 DNA reads as TGTGCCAGCAGCCTAAGGGTCGGGGAGGTGGATTCACCCCTCCACTTT. J is TRBJ1-6 and V is TRBV11-2, with D unresolved. Trimming removed 5 bases at V and 8 bases at J, with 19 bases between. CDR1 is SGHAT, CDR2 FQNNGV, per germline. The CDR3 loop spans 16 amino acids.